The clone carrying this T cell receptor beta chain was observed at least ten times. As yet, its antigen is unknown. RNA transcripts were the source from which TCR beta CDR3 regions were amplified. After a first-round RT-PCR with HTBI primers, a second-round multiplex PCR was run. TCRdb re-called the multiplex PCR reads through MiXCR, storing one row per CDR3 protein. Of about 660,000 distinct CDR3 sequences in the sample, roughly 39% are singletons; the top ten hold about 3.3%. Germline lookup yields CDR1 LNHDA and CDR2 SQIVND (reference sequence). The CDR3 loop spans 17 amino acids. V dropped 3 bases and J dropped 4; count of bases not matched to a gene: 13. This entry is derived from a study of Graves' ophthalmopathy and Graves' hyperthyroidism. Study-wide results and limits: Among expanded thyroid clonotypes above 0.001 frequency, most also occurred in blood. The model forecast ophthalmopathy progression, reaching 60% to 71% sensitivity and 72.22% specificity.

The chain couples TRBV19 to TRBJ1-2; 8 bases fit TRBD1. Specimen: peripheral blood. The clonotype was recovered from an adult man with Graves' ophthalmopathy. The CDR3 nucleotides read TGTGCCAGTAGTATGTTCGGACAGGGAATCCGTGGCTATGGCTACACCTTC. Protein product: CASSMFGQGIRGYGYTF. Full variable domain (missing parts from reference TRBV19 and TRBJ1-2): DGGITQSPKYLFRKEGQNVTLSCEQNLNHDAMYWYRQDPGQGLRLIYYSQIVNDFQKGDIAEGYSVSREKKESFPLTVTSAQKNPTAFYLCASSMFGQGIRGYGYTFGSGTRLTVV.